The rows below give T cell receptor beta chains drawn from one sample of a study of CXCR3-negative and CXCR3-positive naive CD8 T cells. TCRdb re-called the 5' RACE reads; every CDR3 protein appears as one record, without DNA. Its table records about 130,000 distinct CDR3 sequences. Sequencing input: naive CXCR3- CD8+ T cells from blood. Every receptor here comes from a human donor in good health. Some clones in this sample may be carry-over from other donors' samples. CDR3s include the opening cysteine and the closing phenylalanine or tryptophan. Each record gives: J gene, V gene, CDR3 protein.

j_gene: TRBJ2-3
v_gene: TRBV20-1
CDR3aa: CSARGPPGLADTDTQYF

j_gene: TRBJ2-7
v_gene: TRBV28
CDR3aa: CASSWTRGFDEQYF

j_gene: TRBJ2-1
v_gene: TRBV28
CDR3aa: CASSTGTSGAEQFF

j_gene: TRBJ2-1
v_gene: TRBV11-2
CDR3aa: CASSEGNGQFF

j_gene: TRBJ1-1
v_gene: TRBV7-9
CDR3aa: CAIETGYTEAFF

j_gene: TRBJ2-1
v_gene: TRBV2
CDR3aa: CASRGVAGDEQFF

j_gene: TRBJ1-2
v_gene: TRBV14
CDR3aa: CASSQYVSGIYGYTF

j_gene: TRBJ2-3
v_gene: TRBV9
CDR3aa: CASSVRGDTQYF

j_gene: TRBJ2-5
v_gene: TRBV21-1
CDR3aa: CASSNGWRERETQYF

j_gene: TRBJ1-1
v_gene: TRBV5-6
CDR3aa: CASSLLWAVTEAFF

j_gene: TRBJ2-7
v_gene: TRBV29-1
CDR3aa: CSVWFGISPPYEQYF

j_gene: TRBJ2-5
v_gene: TRBV4-3
CDR3aa: CASSQDGDSQETQYF

j_gene: TRBJ2-7
v_gene: TRBV5-1
CDR3aa: CASSLWTGVSYEQYF

j_gene: TRBJ2-7
v_gene: TRBV9
CDR3aa: CASSGTPGQGAYEQYF

j_gene: TRBJ1-5
v_gene: TRBV3-1
CDR3aa: CASSHWDSNQPQHF

j_gene: TRBJ2-4
v_gene: TRBV20-1
CDR3aa: CSAQDRGKQYF

j_gene: TRBJ2-1
v_gene: TRBV11-3
CDR3aa: CASSLGILGQGVNEQFF